The T cell receptor (beta chain) described here comes from a study of graft-versus-host responses after intestinal transplantation. J was trimmed by 2 bases and V by 6 bases; bases with no gene match: 5. From germline, CDR1 is MDHEN and CDR2 SYDVKM. The CDR3 runs to 14 residues. Sequenced by immunoSEQ multiplex PCR; TCRdb stores in-frame clones only, minus some. The sample gives some 24,000 clones, 75% to 90% of which show up once; 0.9% to 1% is in the top ten. This receptor was taken from a human patient who received an intestinal transplant, so some T cells may come from the graft donor. The specimen comprised PBMCs, sampled around 14 months after intestinal transplant. The genes are TRBV28 and TRBJ2-5, with 8 bases lining up with TRBD1. The CDR3 spells CASSLQGAQETQYF. The CDR3, as DNA: TGTGCCAGCAGCTTGCAGGGGGCTCAAGAGACCCAGTACTTC. The full variable domain, rest sourced from reference TRBV28 and TRBJ2-5, is DVKVTQSSRYLVKRTGEKVFLECVQDMDHENMFWYRQDPGLGLRLIYFSYDVKMKEKGDIPEGYSVSREKKERFSLILESASTNQTSMYLCASSLQGAQETQYFGPGTRLLVL.